The present T cell receptor (beta chain) was sequenced within a study of cytomegalovirus exposure and HLA in healthy donors. Germline V gene lookup returns CDR1 MDHEN and CDR2 SYDVKM. The CDR3 extends over 15 amino acids. Trimming shortened V by 3 bases and J by 2 bases, and 14 bases separated the two germline ends. 13 Jbeta primers and 60 Vbeta primers were used for the PCR. Profiling relied on immunoSEQ multiplex PCR, and the TCRdb table lists in-frame clones only, not all of them. The sample has 160,000 or so clones; approximately 77% are singletons. In this sample, this clone turned up once. This chain connects TRBV28 to TRBJ2-7; tentative D call: TRBD1 (7 bases). This clonotype was sampled from a female donor in good health and CMV-seronegative. The specimen sequenced was PBMCs. The CDR3 spells CASSLGSGGPYEQYF. The CDR3 coding sequence is TGTGCCAGCAGTTTGGGGTCAGGGGGGCCCTACGAGCAGTACTTC.